This entry is about one TCR beta chain. Profiled with immunoSEQ multiplex PCR; TCRdb holds only in-frame clones, not every one. The repertoire has some 95,000 clones, over 75% of them found once; the top ten carry about 6%. Germline CDR1 and CDR2: MGHDK and SYGVNS. Trimming took 5 bases from V and 2 from J; bases not matched to a gene: 6. This CDR3 has 16 residues. This sample is part of a study of identifying expanded T cells in peripheral blood. The sequenced material came from blood. The rearrangement joins TRBV25-1 to TRBJ1-4; 9 nucleotides line up with TRBD1. The origin of this receptor is a person aged 18-69 years in good health. The CDR3 region is CASSPPQGATNEKLFF. The CDR3, as DNA: TGTGCCAGCAGTCCCCCACAGGGGGCGACTAATGAAAAACTGTTTTTT.